The next 26 T cell receptor beta chains were all read from a single sample in a study of CD4+ T cells in melanoma. Here immunoSEQ multiplex PCR was the method, and the copy in TCRdb shows in-frame clones only, minus some. This sample has around 50,000 clones, with roughly nine tenths found just once. Source material: peripheral blood. All receptors come from a human donor with melanoma.

V is TRBV10-2 and J is TRBJ2-1, with D possibly TRBD2 on 5 matching bases. Germline CDR1 and CDR2: WSHSY and SAAADI. The germline V and J ends were trimmed by 2 bases and 9 bases, with 8 bases remaining between them. The CDR3 sequence is 12 residues long. The CDR3 nucleotides are TGCGCCAGCAGTGAGATCGCGGGTGAGCAGTTCTTC. It specifies CASSEIAGEQFF.

This chain connects TRBV7-6 to TRBJ2-7; 10 bases map to TRBD2. CDR3 length: 15 amino acids. V lost 2 bases, J lost 4 bases, and 5 bases stayed unmatched. Germline loops: CDR1 SGHVS, CDR2 FNYEAQ. CDR3 DNA sequence: TGTGCCAGCAGCTTAAGTAGCGGGGGGCCTTACGAGCAGTACTTC. This sequence encodes CASSLSSGGPYEQYF.

This chain connects TRBV5-4 to TRBJ1-6; weak D call: TRBD1 (6 bases). The CDR3 is 15 amino acids. V shed 3 bases and J shed 10 bases, with 17 bases lying between them. Looked up from germline, CDR1 is SGHNT and CDR2 is YYREEE (reference sequence). The CDR3 spells CASSSLRDTTSPLHF. CDR3 in DNA: TGTGCCAGCAGCTCACTCCGGGACACCACATCACCCCTCCACTTT.

V is TRBV7-3 and J is TRBJ2-7; D remains unclear. The CDR3 covers 14 residues. Trimming took 1 base from V and 2 from J, leaving 9 bases between them. The V gene's germline CDR1 is SGHTA and CDR2 FQGTGA. For the CDR3, the DNA is TGTGCCAGCAGCTTAAATGGGGATGCCTACGAGCAGTACTTC. This sequence encodes CASSLNGDAYEQYF.

The chain has TRBV4-3 and TRBJ1-2, with D perhaps matching TRBD1 (6 bases). Trimming removed 1 base at V and 8 bases at J, with 17 bases between. From germline, CDR1 is LGHNA and CDR2 YSLEER. The CDR3 totals 15 residues. The CDR3 DNA reads as TGCGCCAGCAGCCAAGCGGTCGGGGGGGCGCGAGGCTACACCTTC. Its protein product is CASSQAVGGARGYTF.

Only a few counts were recorded for this clone. The chain joins TRBV30 to TRBJ1-2; D is perhaps TRBD1 (6 bases). The CDR3 length is 15 residues. The germline V gene has CDR1 GTSNPN and CDR2 SVGIG (reference sequence). The V end was cut by 5 bases, the J end by 7 bases, with 23 bases between. CDR3: CAWENRVRIGGGYTF. The CDR3 DNA reads as TGTGCCTGGGAAAACAGGGTTCGGATTGGTGGTGGCTACACCTTC. Variable domain in full (rest from reference TRBV30 and TRBJ1-2): SQTIHQWPATLVQPVGSPLSLECTVEGTSNPNLYWYRQAAGRGLQLLFYSVGIGQISSEVPQNLSASRPQDRQFILSSKKLLLSDSGFYLCAWENRVRIGGGYTFGSGTRLTVV.

This clone was counted a single time. The chain recombines TRBV29-1 with TRBJ1-1; unclear D gene. The CDR3 length is 12 residues. Looked up from germline, CDR1 is SQVTM and CDR2 is ANQGSEA. V was clipped by 4 bases and J by 4 bases, with 10 bases between them. Written as DNA, the CDR3 is TGCAGCGTTGCGGAGGGTATCACTGAAGCTTTCTTT. The encoded protein is CSVAEGITEAFF.

V usage is TRBV9 and J usage is TRBJ2-5; TRBD1 or TRBD2 may be the D gene (5 bases each). V shed 0 bases and J shed 5 bases, with 8 bases lying between them. The CDR3 totals 13 residues. Per the germline V gene, CDR1 is SGDLS and CDR2 is YYNGEE. CDR3 sequence: CASSVGGWETQYF. CDR3 DNA sequence: TGTGCCAGCAGCGTAGGGGGGTGGGAGACCCAGTACTTC.

V and J are TRBV7-9 and TRBJ2-1, with 9 bases lining up with TRBD1. From germline, CDR1 is SEHNR and CDR2 FQNEAQ (reference sequence). The CDR3 extends over 16 amino acids. With V trimmed by 6 bases and J by 4 bases, 10 bases remained unmatched. CDR3: CASSKTGTGKYNEQFF. The CDR3, as DNA: TGTGCCAGCAGTAAAACCGGGACAGGGAAATACAATGAGCAGTTCTTC.

This clone appeared a single time. The V and J genes are TRBV25-1 and TRBJ1-3; D is perhaps TRBD1 (6 bases). Germline CDR1 reads MGHDK; CDR2 reads SYGVNS. CDR3 length equals 16 residues. The ends were cut back, 3 bases at V and 3 bases at J, with 15 bases in the middle. The CDR3 loop is CASSDPGASGGNTIYF. Written as DNA, the CDR3 is TGTGCCAGCAGTGATCCAGGGGCGTCGGGTGGAAACACCATATATTTT.

V and J are TRBV27 and TRBJ1-2; D is undetermined. This CDR3 spans 14 amino acids. V shed 10 bases and J shed 4 bases, with 19 bases lying between them. Germline CDR1 MNHEY, CDR2 SMNVEV (reference sequence). The CDR3 reads CAIPGQVASYGYTF. DNA of the CDR3: TGTGCCATCCCAGGTCAAGTCGCGAGCTATGGCTACACCTTC.

This clone was counted once. The chain couples TRBV2 to TRBJ1-5; D not resolved. V gave up 6 bases and J gave up 0 bases, with 9 bases separating them. Germline-derived CDR1 and CDR2 are SNHLY and FYNNEI. The CDR3 runs to 14 residues. CDR3 sequence (DNA): TGTGCCAGCAGGGGCGTGGATAGCAATCAGCCCCAGCATTTT. Translation: CASRGVDSNQPQHF.

The rearrangement joins TRBV7-9 to TRBJ1-1; D possibly corresponds to TRBD1 (5 bases). There are 13 residues in the CDR3. CDR1 is SEHNR and CDR2 is FQNEAQ in the germline V gene (reference sequence). Deletions cut 1 base from V and 6 bases from J, with 9 bases between. The chain's CDR3 is CASSLDQGAEAFF. DNA for the CDR3: TGTGCCAGCAGCTTAGACCAAGGGGCTGAAGCTTTCTTT.

This sequence joins TRBV27 and TRBJ2-7; D gene uncertain. Trimming stripped 2 bases from V and 2 bases from J, with 10 bases between. CDR3 size: 14 residues. CDR1 and CDR2 from the germline V gene are MNHEY and SMNVEV (reference sequence). This chain's CDR3 is CASSLGTLPYEQYF. CDR3 bases: TGTGCCAGCAGTTTAGGCACTTTACCCTACGAGCAGTACTTC.

The chain has TRBV13 and TRBJ2-2; D is possibly TRBD2 (6 bases). Deletions cut 6 bases from V and 5 bases from J, with 13 bases between. Germline V CDR1 and CDR2: PRHDT, FYEKMQ (reference sequence). This CDR3 is built from 14 residues. CDR3 coding DNA: TGTGCCAGCAGGGTGGGCGGGGAGACCGGGGAGCTGTTTTTT. Its protein is CASRVGGETGELFF. The whole variable domain, filled in from reference TRBV13 and TRBJ2-2, reads AAGVIQSPRHLIKEKRETATLKCYPIPRHDTVYWYQQGPGQDPQFLISFYEKMQSDKGSIPDRFSAQQFSDYHSELNMSSLELGDSALYFCASRVGGETGELFFGEGSRLTVL.

CDR3 loop: CASIGTRPSPLHF. DNA for the CDR3: TGTGCCAGCATCGGGACCCGGCCGTCACCCCTCCACTTT. The V gene is TRBV2, the J gene TRBJ1-6, with D maybe TRBD1 (5 bases). Per germline, CDR1 SNHLY and CDR2 FYNNEI. The germline V and J ends were trimmed by 7 bases and 10 bases, with 14 bases remaining between them. The CDR3 sequence is 13 residues long.

The chain carries TRBV2 and TRBJ1-5, with D maybe TRBD1 (5 bases). CDR1 is SNHLY and CDR2 is FYNNEI in the germline V gene. The CDR3 sequence is 13 residues long. Trimming removed 6 bases from V and 2 bases from J, with 8 bases in between. CDR3 in amino acids: CASRGLGNQPQHF. The CDR3 DNA sequence: TGTGCCAGCAGGGGGCTAGGCAATCAGCCCCAGCATTTT.

This chain links TRBV9 with TRBJ2-3, with 8 bases matching TRBD2. Germline-derived CDR1 and CDR2 are SGDLS and YYNGEE. V gave up 0 bases and J gave up 1 base; unmatched junction bases: 4. This CDR3 region has 16 residues. The CDR3 DNA reads TGTGCCAGCAGCGTAGGCGGGGGGTACGGCACAGATACGCAGTATTTT. Amino acid sequence: CASSVGGGYGTDTQYF.

The chain links TRBV27 to TRBJ1-2, with D perhaps TRBD1 (6 bases). Germline lookup yields CDR1 MNHEY and CDR2 SMNVEV (reference sequence). The CDR3 consists of 13 residues. Trimming removed 6 bases from V and 4 bases from J, with 12 bases in between. The DNA of the CDR3 is TGTGCCAGCAGCTACGGACAGAGCTATGGCTACACCTTC. Translation gives CASSYGQSYGYTF.

The rearrangement joins TRBV20-1 to TRBJ2-1; D gene ambiguous. The length of the CDR3 is 10 residues. V lost 5 bases and J lost 9, with 8 bases in between. Germline V gene lookup returns CDR1 DFQATT and CDR2 SNEGSKA (reference sequence). CDR3: CSALGGEQFF. The CDR3 DNA is TGCAGTGCTTTGGGCGGTGAGCAGTTCTTC.

This clone was found a few times. The chain is built from TRBV7-6 and TRBJ2-2; D gene uncertain. Germline V gives CDR1 SGHVS, CDR2 FNYEAQ. Trimming took off 6 bases at V and 8 bases at J, with 7 bases between the two ends. This CDR3 is 11 amino acids long. The CDR3 sequence is CASSRNGELFF. CDR3 bases: TGTGCCAGCAGTAGGAATGGGGAGCTGTTTTTT.

The chain uses TRBV4-3 and TRBJ2-3; TRBD1 matches at 8 bases. Germline V gene sequence: CDR1 LGHNA, CDR2 YSLEER. The V and J ends lost 6 bases and 4 bases, in that order; junction bases with no gene match: 15. This CDR3 has 17 residues. The CDR3 coding sequence is TGCGCCAGCAGTCCCTGGACAGGGAGCTTTGGGGCAGATACGCAGTATTTT. Protein sequence: CASSPWTGSFGADTQYF.

The chain carries TRBV5-8 and TRBJ2-2; 10 nucleotides align to TRBD2. V gave up 4 bases and J gave up 0 bases; unmatched junction bases: 6. This CDR3 is built from 17 residues. Germline CDR1 is SGHTS and CDR2 is YDEGEE. This CDR3 is CASSLGTSASNTGELFF. In nucleotides, the CDR3 is TGTGCCAGCAGCCTCGGGACTAGCGCCTCGAACACCGGGGAGCTGTTTTTT.

The chain recombines TRBV7-9 with TRBJ2-7; 7 bases map to TRBD1. V shed 5 bases, J shed 3 bases, and the junction held 4 bases outside the gene matches. This CDR3 has 13 residues. Germline assignment: CDR1 SEHNR and CDR2 FQNEAQ (reference sequence). The CDR3 DNA reads as TGTGCCAGCAGCGACCGGGACAGCTACGAGCAGTACTTC. Its translation is CASSDRDSYEQYF. Using reference TRBV7-9 and TRBJ2-7 for the parts outside the CDR3, the full variable domain is DTGVSQNPRHKITKRGQNVTFRCDPISEHNRLYWYRQTLGQGPEFLTYFQNEAQLEKSRLLSDRFSAERPKGSFSTLEIQRTEQGDSAMYLCASSDRDSYEQYFGPGTRLTVT.

The V call is TRBV2, the J call TRBJ2-2; D tentatively fits TRBD1 or TRBD2 (5 bases each). The germline V gene has CDR1 SNHLY and CDR2 FYNNEI. Trimming pared 7 bases from V and 6 bases from J, leaving 21 bases between. This CDR3 has 16 residues. CDR3 protein: CASNSGGTKGSGELFF. DNA for the CDR3: TGTGCCAGCAATTCTGGGGGAACAAAGGGTTCCGGGGAGCTGTTTTTT.

This clone was observed a single time. V usage is TRBV2 and J usage is TRBJ2-7; D possibly corresponds to TRBD1 (6 bases). Per the germline V gene, CDR1 is SNHLY and CDR2 is FYNNEI. V shed 5 bases and J shed 5 bases, with 13 bases lying between them. The CDR3 is made up of 13 amino acids. The CDR3 sequence is CASSFGGEDEQYF. CDR3 coding DNA: TGTGCCAGCAGTTTTGGGGGCGAGGACGAGCAGTACTTC.